This T cell receptor (beta chain) was captured in a study of molecular identifiers for immune sequencing clone quantification. Overall study findings and caveats: It was shown that clones above 20 RNA copies held over 98% of effector molecules, but under 1% in naive cells.

Libraries used roughly 18,000 to 1,000,000 sorted naive CD8 T cells and 10%, 30% or 50% RNA input. In the sort, naive CD8 T cells were defined as CD8+CD4-CCR7+CD45RA+. This CDR3 contains 13 residues. Trimming left V 0 bases short and J 3 bases short, with 9 bases between. CDR1 and CDR2 (germline): DFQATT, SNEGSKA (reference sequence). In this sample, this clonotype turned up a few times. What it binds is not known. For bulk TCR libraries, previously described methods and listed TCR primers were used. Each CDR3 protein gets one entry after TCRdb re-called the PCR reads with MiXCR. The table records 100,000 or so distinct CDR3 sequences, less than 35% of them present only once.

This clonotype was obtained from a human donor in good health. Some libraries in this study had Jurkat cell RNA spiked in. Sequencing was carried out using naive CD8+ T cells from blood, with Jurkat cell RNA spiked in. Subset noted: FACS-sorted CD8+CD4-CCR7+CD45RA+ naive T cells. The chain links TRBV20-1 to TRBJ2-7; D is possibly TRBD1 (5 bases). Here the CDR3 reads CSARDRVIYEQYF. The CDR3, as DNA: TGCAGTGCTAGAGACAGGGTGATCTACGAGCAGTACTTC.